The TCR beta chain described here comes from a study of T cells in localized non-small cell lung cancer. Study results and limitations: Multi-region tumor sequencing was not done, so intratumor heterogeneity could not be excluded.

The repertoire was sequenced with immunoSEQ multiplex PCR; TCRdb's copy has only in-frame clones and lacks some. Among roughly 35,000 clones listed, roughly 90% were seen once. As concerns this clone: Its antigen is currently unknown.

The V segment lost 6 bases and the J segment 6 bases; nucleotides outside the gene matches: 4. The CDR3 is 13 residues long. The germline V gene encodes CDR1 SEHNR and CDR2 FQNEAQ (reference sequence). The specimen was peripheral blood, collected before any cancer treatment. The chain employs TRBV7-9 and TRBJ1-4; 7 bases line up with TRBD1. This sequence originates from a female donor older than 55 with stage I lung adenocarcinoma. The chain's CDR3 is CASSPRGYEKLFF. CDR3 bases: TGTGCCAGCAGTCCCAGGGGGTATGAAAAACTGTTTTTT.